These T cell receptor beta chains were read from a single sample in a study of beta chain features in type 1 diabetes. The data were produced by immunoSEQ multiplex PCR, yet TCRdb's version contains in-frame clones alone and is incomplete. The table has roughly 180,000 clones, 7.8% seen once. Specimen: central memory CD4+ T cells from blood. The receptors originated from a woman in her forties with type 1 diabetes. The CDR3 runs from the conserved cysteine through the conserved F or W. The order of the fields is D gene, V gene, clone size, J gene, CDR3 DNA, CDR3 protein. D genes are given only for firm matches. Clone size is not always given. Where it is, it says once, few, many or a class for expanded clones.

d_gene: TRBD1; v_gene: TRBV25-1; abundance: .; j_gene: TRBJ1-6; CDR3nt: TGTGCCAGCCATCAGGGGGACACCTATAATTCACCCCTCCACTTT; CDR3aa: CASHQGDTYNSPLHF
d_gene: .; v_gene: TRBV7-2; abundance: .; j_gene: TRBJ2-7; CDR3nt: TGTGCCAGCAGCCCCTATACTTCCTACGAGCAGTACTTC; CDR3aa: CASSPYTSYEQYF
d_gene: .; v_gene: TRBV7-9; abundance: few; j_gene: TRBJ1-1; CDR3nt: TGTGCCAGCAGCTTAGACGGCAGGGACACTGAAGCTTTCTTT; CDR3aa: CASSLDGRDTEAFF
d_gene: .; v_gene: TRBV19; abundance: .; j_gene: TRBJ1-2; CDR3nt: TGTGCCAGTACCACCTCCGGGAAAGACGGCTATGGCTACACCTTC; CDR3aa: CASTTSGKDGYGYTF
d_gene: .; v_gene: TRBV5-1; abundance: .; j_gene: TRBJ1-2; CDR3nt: TGCGCCAGCAGGTCAGGGATCAACTATGGCTACACCTTC; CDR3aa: CASRSGINYGYTF
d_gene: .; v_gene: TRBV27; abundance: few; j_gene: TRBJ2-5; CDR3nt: TGTGCCAGCAGTTTCTCTCAGGGCCAGGAGACCCAGTACTTC; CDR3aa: CASSFSQGQETQYF
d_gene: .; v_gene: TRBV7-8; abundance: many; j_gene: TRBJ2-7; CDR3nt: TGTGCCAGCAGCTTACCCCGAAGGCGGGGGCCGTTCTACGAGCAGTACTTC; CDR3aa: CASSLPRRRGPFYEQYF
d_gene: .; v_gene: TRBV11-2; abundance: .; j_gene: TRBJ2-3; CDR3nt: TGTGCCAGCAGCTTAAGCGTCACAGATACGCAGTATTTT; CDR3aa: CASSLSVTDTQYF
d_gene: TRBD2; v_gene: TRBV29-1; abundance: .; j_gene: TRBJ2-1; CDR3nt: TGCAGCGTTGAATGGGGACTAGCGGGAGGGCCTAGCTACAATGAGCAGTTCTTC; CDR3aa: CSVEWGLAGGPSYNEQFF
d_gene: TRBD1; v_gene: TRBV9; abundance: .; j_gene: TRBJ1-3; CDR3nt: TGTGCCAGCAGCGTAAGGGACAGCGGAGGAAACACCATATATTTT; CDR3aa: CASSVRDSGGNTIYF
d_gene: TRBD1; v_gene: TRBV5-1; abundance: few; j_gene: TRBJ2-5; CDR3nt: TGCGCCAGCAAGGTATCCCCCGGCAGGGGGTCCCAAGAGACCCAGTACTTC; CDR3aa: CASKVSPGRGSQETQYF
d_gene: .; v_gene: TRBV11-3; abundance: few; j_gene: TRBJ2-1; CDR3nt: TGTGCCAGCAGCTTAGACGGGTGGCTCCAGTTCTTC; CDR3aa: CASSLDGWLQFF
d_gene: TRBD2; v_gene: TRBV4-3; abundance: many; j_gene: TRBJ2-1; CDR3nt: TGCGCCAGCAGCCAGGCCCGCCTAGCGGGGTGGAATGAGCAGTTCTTC; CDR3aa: CASSQARLAGWNEQFF
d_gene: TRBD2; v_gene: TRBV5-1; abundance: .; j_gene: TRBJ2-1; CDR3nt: TGCGCCAGCACCCTAGGGACTAGCGGCCAGAGGAAGCAGTTCTTC; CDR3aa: CASTLGTSGQRKQFF
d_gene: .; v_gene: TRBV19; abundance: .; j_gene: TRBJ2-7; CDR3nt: TGTGCCAGTAGTATAGGGGCCGGACGGAGGGATACCTACGAGCAGTACTTC; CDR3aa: CASSIGAGRRDTYEQYF
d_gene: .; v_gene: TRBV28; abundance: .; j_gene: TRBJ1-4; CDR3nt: TGTGCCAGCAGTTTTATGGAGGGTCGCCCCAATGAAAAACTGTTTTTT; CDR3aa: CASSFMEGRPNEKLFF
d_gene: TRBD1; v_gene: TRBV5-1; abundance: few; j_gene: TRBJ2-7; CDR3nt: TGCGCCAGCAGCCTCCGCGCCCCGGGACAGGGGACTTACGAGCAGTACTTC; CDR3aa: CASSLRAPGQGTYEQYF
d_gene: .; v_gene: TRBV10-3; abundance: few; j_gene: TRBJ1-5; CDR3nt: TGTGCCATCATCAACGGGACACCAAGCAATCAGCCCCAGCATTTT; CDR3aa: CAIINGTPSNQPQHF
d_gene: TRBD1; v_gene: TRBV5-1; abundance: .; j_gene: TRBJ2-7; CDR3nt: TGCGCCAGCAGCCCCCTCACAGGGGGCACCTACGAGCAGTACTTC; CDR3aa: CASSPLTGGTYEQYF
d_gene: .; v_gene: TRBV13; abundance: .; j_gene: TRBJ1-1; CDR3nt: TGTGCCAGCAGCTTGCTGGCGAACACTGAAGCTTTCTTT; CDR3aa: CASSLLANTEAFF
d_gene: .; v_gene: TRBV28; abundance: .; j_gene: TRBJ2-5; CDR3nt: TGTGCCAGCAGCCTCCGGGCGGGTCCGGACCAAGAGACCCAGTACTTC; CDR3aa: CASSLRAGPDQETQYF
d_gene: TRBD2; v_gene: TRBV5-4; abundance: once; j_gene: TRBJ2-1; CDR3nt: TGTGCCAGCAGCGACGACATATTAGCGGGCAATGAGCAGTTCTTC; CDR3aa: CASSDDILAGNEQFF
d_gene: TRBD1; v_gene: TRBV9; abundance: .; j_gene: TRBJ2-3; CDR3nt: TGTGCCAGCAGCGTAGGGACAGGGGGCGGTCGGGCAGATACGCAGTATTTT; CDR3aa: CASSVGTGGGRADTQYF
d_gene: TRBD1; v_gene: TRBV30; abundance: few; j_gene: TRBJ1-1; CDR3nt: TGTGCCTGGAGTAAATCCGGACAGGGAGGAACTGAAGCTTTCTTT; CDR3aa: CAWSKSGQGGTEAFF
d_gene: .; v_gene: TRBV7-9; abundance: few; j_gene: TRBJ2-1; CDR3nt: TGTGCCAGCAGCCAAACTAGCAATGAGCAGTTCTTC; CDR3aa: CASSQTSNEQFF
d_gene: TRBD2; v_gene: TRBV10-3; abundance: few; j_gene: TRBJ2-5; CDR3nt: TGTGCCACGGCGGCAGGGCTAGCGGGGGGTGGACTGGAGACCCAGTACTTC; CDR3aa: CATAAGLAGGGLETQYF
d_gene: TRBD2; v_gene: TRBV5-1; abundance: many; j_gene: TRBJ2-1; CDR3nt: TGCGCCAGCAGCTCCAGGACTAGCGGGGGGGCCAATGAGCAGTTCTTC; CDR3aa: CASSSRTSGGANEQFF
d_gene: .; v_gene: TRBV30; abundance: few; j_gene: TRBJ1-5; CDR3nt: TGTGCCTGGAGTGTAGCAGGTCTTGGCCAGCCCCAGCATTTT; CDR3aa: CAWSVAGLGQPQHF
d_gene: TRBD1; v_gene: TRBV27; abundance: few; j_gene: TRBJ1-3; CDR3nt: TGTGCCAGCAGTCCGGGACAGCGAGACACCATATATTTT; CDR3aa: CASSPGQRDTIYF
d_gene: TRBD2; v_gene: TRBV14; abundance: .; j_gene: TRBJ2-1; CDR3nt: TGTGCCAGCAGCCATCGGGACTCCAACCCAGCGGGGGCCCCCTATGAGCAGTTCTTC; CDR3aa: CASSHRDSNPAGAPYEQFF
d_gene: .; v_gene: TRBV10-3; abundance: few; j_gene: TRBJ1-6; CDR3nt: TGTGCCATCAGTGAGTCGGCAGGTAGTTCACCCCTCCACTTT; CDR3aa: CAISESAGSSPLHF
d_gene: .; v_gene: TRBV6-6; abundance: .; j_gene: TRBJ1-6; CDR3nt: TGTGCCAGCAGCGAAACAACAGGTCTTAATTCACCCCTCCACTTT; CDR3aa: CASSETTGLNSPLHF
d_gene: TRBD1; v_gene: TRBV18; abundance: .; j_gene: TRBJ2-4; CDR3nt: TGTGCCAGCTCACCACTAGTACGGTCTGGGGACAGCAAAGGAGACATTCAGTACTTC; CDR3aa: CASSPLVRSGDSKGDIQYF
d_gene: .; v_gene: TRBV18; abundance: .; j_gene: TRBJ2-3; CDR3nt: TGTGCCAGCTCACCACCGGGGCTTTTATCAAGCACAGATACGCAGTATTTT; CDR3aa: CASSPPGLLSSTDTQYF
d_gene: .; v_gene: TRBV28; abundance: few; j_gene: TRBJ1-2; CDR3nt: TGTGCCAGCACCCTGACGAGGGCTTACTATGGCTACACCTTC; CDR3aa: CASTLTRAYYGYTF
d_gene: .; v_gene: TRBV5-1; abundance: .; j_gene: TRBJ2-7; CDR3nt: TGCGCCAGCAGCTTGGATCTTAGGGGCGAGCAGTACTTC; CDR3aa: CASSLDLRGEQYF
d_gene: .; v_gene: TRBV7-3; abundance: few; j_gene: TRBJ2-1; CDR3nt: TGTGCCAGCAGCTTGCAACTAGACAATGAGCAGTTCTTC; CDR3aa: CASSLQLDNEQFF
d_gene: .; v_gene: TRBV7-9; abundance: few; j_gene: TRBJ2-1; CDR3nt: TGTGCCAGCAGTGTTGCGCGGGGAATCAATGAGCAGTTCTTC; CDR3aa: CASSVARGINEQFF
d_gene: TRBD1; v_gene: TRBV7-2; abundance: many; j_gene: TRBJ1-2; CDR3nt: TGTGCCAGCAGCTACAACGGACAGGGCCTTGGCTACACCTTC; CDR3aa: CASSYNGQGLGYTF
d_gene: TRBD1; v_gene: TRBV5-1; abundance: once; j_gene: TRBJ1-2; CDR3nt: TGCGCCAGCAGTTCCAGCGGACAGGCATTCTATGGCTACACCTTC; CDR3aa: CASSSSGQAFYGYTF
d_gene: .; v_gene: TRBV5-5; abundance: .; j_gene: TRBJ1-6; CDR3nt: TGTGCCAGCAGCTTCCAAACAGGGAATTCACCCCTCCACTTT; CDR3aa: CASSFQTGNSPLHF
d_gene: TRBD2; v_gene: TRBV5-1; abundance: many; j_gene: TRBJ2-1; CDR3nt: TGCGCCAGCAGCTTGGCGGCGTTGGGACTAGCGATCTACAATGAGCAGTTCTTC; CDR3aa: CASSLAALGLAIYNEQFF
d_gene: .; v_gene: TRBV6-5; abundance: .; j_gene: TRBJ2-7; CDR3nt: TGTGCCAGCCAACGGCCAGGGGACGAGCAGTACTTC; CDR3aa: CASQRPGDEQYF
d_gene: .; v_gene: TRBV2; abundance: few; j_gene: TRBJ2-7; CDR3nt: TGTGCCAGCAGCGGGATAGTCTACGAGCAGTACTTC; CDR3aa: CASSGIVYEQYF
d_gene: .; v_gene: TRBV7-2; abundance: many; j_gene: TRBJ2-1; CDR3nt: TGTGCCAGCAGCTTAGAAGTAGGTCGTACTAGTATACAGTTCTTC; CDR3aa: CASSLEVGRTSIQFF
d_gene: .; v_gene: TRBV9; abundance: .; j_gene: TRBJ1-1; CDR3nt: TGTGCCAGCAGCGTAGCTCAGAAGAACACTGAAGCTTTCTTT; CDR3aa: CASSVAQKNTEAFF
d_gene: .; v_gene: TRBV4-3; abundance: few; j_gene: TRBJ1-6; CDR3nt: TGCGCCAGCAGCCCTGCGACAGGCCTTAATTCACCCCTCCACTTT; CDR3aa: CASSPATGLNSPLHF
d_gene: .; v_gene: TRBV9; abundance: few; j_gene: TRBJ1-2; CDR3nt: TGTGCCAGCAGCGTAGAAGGGAGCTATGGCTACACCTTC; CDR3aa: CASSVEGSYGYTF
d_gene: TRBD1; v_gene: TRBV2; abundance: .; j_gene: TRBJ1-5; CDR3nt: TGTGCCACTCAACAGGGGATCCTTCAGCCCCAGCATTTT; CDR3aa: CATQQGILQPQHF
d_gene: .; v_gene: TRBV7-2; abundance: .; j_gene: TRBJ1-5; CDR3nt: TGTGCCAGCAGCTTAGCAGGGGCCAGCAATCAGCCCCAGCATTTT; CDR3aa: CASSLAGASNQPQHF
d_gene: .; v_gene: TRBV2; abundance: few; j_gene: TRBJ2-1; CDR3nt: TGTGCCAGCACCCATAGGGAGGATGAGCAGTTCTTC; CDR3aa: CASTHREDEQFF
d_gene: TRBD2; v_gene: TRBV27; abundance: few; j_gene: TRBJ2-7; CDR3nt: TGTGCCAGCAGTGGGGCCGCGACTAGCGATCGAGAGCAGTACTTC; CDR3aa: CASSGAATSDREQYF
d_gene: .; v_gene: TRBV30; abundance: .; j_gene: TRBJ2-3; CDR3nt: TGTGCCTGGACGCGACAGATCTTAACAGATACGCAGTATTTT; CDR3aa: CAWTRQILTDTQYF